The clone carrying this T cell receptor beta chain appeared a single time. Its cognate antigen is unknown. The sample originates from a study of long-term antiretroviral therapy in people with HIV. About the research overall: Of all samples, the earliest predate the 2015 immediate-ART recommendation by about a decade.

The length of the CDR3 is 18 residues. Trimming removed 4 bases at V and 0 bases at J, with 19 bases between. Germline assignment: CDR1 LGHNA and CDR2 YSLEER. It was version v3.0 of the immunoSEQ assay that was run at survey level. Profiled with immunoSEQ multiplex PCR; TCRdb holds only in-frame clones, not every one. The sample gives about 19,000 clones, 80% to 90% of which show up once; 4.1% is in the top ten. General study points: Although diversity increased after ART, it remained lower than in transplant donor controls. Pre-ART clonal expansion yielded clones that dominated the repertoire at all time points.

All donors provided no fewer than one pre-ART and no fewer than two post-ART PBMC samples. This TCR came from a man between 18 and 29 years old with HIV. The chain couples TRBV4-3 to TRBJ1-3; perhaps TRBD1 as D (5 bases). This specimen consisted of unsorted PBMCs, obtained 2.1 years after starting antiretroviral therapy. This chain's CDR3 is CASSPSSPGQSSGNTIYF. CDR3 coding DNA: TGCGCCAGCAGCCCATCCTCCCCCGGACAATCCTCTGGAAACACCATATATTTT.